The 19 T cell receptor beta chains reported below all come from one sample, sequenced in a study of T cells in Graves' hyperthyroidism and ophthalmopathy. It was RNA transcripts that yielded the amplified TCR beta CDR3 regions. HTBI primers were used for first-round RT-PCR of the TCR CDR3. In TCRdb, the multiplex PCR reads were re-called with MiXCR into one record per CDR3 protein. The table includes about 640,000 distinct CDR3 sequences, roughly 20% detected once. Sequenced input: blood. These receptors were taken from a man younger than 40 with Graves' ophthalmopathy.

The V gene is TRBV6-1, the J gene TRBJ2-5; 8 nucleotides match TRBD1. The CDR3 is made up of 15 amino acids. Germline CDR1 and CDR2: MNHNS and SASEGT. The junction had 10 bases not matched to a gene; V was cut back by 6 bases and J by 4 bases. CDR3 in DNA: TGTGCCAGCAGCCCGGGACAGGTACTGTCAGAGACCCAGTACTTC. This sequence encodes CASSPGQVLSETQYF.

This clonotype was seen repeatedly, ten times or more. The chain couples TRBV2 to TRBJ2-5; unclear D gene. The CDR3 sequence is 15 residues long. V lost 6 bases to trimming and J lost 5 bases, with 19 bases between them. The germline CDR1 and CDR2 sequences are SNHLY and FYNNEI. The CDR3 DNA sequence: TGTGCCAGCAGACGGGCCCCCCGGGCGGAGGAGACCCAGTACTTC. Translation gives CASRRAPRAEETQYF.

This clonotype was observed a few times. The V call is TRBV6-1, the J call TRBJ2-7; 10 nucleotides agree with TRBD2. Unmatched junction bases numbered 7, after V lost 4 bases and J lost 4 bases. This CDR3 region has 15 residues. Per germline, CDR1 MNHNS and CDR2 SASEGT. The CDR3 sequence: CASSAASGSRYEQYF. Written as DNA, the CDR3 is TGTGCCAGCAGTGCGGCTAGCGGGAGTCGGTACGAGCAGTACTTC.

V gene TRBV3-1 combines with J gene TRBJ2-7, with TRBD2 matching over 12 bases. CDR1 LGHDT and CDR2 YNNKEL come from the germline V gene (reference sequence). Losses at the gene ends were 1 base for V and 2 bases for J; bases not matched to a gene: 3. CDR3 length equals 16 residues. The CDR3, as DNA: TGTGCCAGCAGCCAAGCGACTAGCGGGAGCACCTACGAGCAGTACTTC. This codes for CASSQATSGSTYEQYF.

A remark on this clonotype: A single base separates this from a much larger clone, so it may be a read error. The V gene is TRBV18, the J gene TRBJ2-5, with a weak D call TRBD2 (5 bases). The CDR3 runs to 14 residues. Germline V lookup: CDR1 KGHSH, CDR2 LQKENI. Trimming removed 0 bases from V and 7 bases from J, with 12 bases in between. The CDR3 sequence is CASSPPSSKGTQYF. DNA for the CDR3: TGTGCCAGCTCACCACCGTCTAGCAAGGGGACCCAGTACTTC.

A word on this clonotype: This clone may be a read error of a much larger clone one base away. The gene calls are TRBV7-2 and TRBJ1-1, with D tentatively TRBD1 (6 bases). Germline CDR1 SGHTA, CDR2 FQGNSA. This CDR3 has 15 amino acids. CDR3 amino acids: CAGSRARRGNTEAFF. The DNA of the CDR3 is TGTGCCGGCAGCAGGGCACGCAGGGGGAACACTGAAGCTTTCTTT.

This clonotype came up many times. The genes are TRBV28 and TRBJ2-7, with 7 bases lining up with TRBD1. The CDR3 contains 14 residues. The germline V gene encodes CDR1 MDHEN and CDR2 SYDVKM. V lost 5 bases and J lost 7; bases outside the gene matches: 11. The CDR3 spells CASSPDRLMGEQYF. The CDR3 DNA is TGTGCCAGCAGTCCGGACAGGCTTATGGGGGAGCAGTACTTC.

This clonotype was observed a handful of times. For the CDR3, the DNA is TGTGCCAGCTCCCTCGACAGGGCGCAGATTCAGTACTTC. It yields the protein CASSLDRAQIQYF. The chain couples TRBV18 to TRBJ2-4; TRBD1 matches 7 bases. Per germline, CDR1 KGHSH and CDR2 LQKENI. V trimming: 6 bases; J trimming: 10 bases; junction bases outside the gene matches: 9. The CDR3 is made up of 13 amino acids.

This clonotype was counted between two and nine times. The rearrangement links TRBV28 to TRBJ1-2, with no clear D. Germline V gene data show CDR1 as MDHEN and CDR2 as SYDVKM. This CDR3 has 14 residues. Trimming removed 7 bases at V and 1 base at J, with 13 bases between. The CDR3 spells CASTSPDGNYGYTF. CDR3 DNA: TGTGCCAGCACCTCCCCTGACGGTAACTATGGCTACACCTTC.

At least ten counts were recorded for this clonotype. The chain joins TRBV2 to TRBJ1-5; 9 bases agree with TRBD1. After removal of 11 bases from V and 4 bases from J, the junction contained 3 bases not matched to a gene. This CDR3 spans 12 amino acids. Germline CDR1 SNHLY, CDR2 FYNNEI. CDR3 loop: CAAGTGNQPQHF. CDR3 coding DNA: TGTGCCGCCGGGACAGGGAATCAGCCCCAGCATTTT.

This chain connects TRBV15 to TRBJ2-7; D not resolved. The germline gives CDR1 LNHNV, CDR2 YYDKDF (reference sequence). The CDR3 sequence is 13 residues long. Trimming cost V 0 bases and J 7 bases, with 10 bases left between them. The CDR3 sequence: CATSRDLWAEQYF. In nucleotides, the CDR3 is TGTGCCACCAGCAGAGATTTGTGGGCAGAGCAGTACTTC. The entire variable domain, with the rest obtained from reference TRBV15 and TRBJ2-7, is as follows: DAMVIQNPRYQVTQFGKPVTLSCSQTLNHNVMYWYQQKSSQAPKLLFHYYDKDFNNEADTPDNFQSRRPNTSFCFLDIRSPGLGDTAMYLCATSRDLWAEQYFGPGTRLTVT.

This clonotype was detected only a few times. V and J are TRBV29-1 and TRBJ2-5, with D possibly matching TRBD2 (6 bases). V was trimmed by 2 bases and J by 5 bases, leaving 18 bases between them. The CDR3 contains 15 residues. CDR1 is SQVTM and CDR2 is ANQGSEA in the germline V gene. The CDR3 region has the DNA TGCAGCGTTGAACGTCGGGACTCCCTGCGGGAGACCCAGTACTTC. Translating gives CSVERRDSLRETQYF.

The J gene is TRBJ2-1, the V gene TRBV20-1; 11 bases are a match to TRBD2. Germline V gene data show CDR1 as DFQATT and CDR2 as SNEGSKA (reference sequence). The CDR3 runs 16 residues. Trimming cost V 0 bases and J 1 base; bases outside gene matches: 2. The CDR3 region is CSARDPSGRSYNEQFF. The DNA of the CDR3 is TGCAGTGCTAGAGACCCTAGCGGGAGGTCCTACAATGAGCAGTTCTTC.

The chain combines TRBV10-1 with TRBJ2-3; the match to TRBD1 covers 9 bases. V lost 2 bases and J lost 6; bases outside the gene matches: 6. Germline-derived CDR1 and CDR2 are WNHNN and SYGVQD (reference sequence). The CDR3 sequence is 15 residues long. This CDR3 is CASSEGTGSSDTQYF. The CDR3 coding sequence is TGCGCCAGCAGTGAGGGGACAGGGTCGTCGGATACGCAGTATTTT.

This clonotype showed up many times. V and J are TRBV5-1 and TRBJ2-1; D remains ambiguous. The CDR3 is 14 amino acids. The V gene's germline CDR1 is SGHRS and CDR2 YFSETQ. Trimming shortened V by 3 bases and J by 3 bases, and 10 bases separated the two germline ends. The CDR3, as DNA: TGCGCCAGCAGCTATGGGAAAAACTACAATGAGCAGTTCTTC. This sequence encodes CASSYGKNYNEQFF.

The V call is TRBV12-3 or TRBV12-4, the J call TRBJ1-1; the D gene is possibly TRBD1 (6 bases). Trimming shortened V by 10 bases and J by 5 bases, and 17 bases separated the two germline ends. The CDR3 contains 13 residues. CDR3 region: CATQVGTRTEAFF. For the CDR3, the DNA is TGTGCCACCCAGGTTGGGACAAGGACTGAAGCTTTCTTT.

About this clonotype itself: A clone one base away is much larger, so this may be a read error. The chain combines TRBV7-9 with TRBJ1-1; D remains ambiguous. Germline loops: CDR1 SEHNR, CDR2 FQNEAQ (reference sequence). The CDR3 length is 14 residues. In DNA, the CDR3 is TGTGCCAGCAGCTTAGTCGCTGGGTCCACTGAAGCTTACTTT. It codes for CASSLVAGSTEAYF.

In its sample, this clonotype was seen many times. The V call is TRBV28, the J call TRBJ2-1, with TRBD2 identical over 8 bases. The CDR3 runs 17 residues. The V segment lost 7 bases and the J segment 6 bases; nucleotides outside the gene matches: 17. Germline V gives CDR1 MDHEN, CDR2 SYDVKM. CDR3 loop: CASTLIREGLSGNEQFF. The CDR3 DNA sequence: TGTGCCAGCACCTTAATCCGGGAGGGCCTGTCGGGCAATGAGCAGTTCTTC.

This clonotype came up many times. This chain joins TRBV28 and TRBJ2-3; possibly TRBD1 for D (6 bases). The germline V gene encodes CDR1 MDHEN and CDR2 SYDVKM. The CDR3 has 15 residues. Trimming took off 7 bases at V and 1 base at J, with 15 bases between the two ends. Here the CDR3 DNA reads TGTGCCAGCAATTTGCCAGGGGCCGGCACAGATACGCAGTATTTT. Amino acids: CASNLPGAGTDTQYF.